Listed below are T cell receptor beta chains from one sample, sequenced in a study of control samples from healthy donors and cancer patients. Libraries were prepared by immunoSEQ multiplex PCR; TCRdb keeps only in-frame clonotypes and omits some of them. The data hold roughly 76,000 clones, with 85% to 95% observed a single time. Sequencing was done on a sample of blood. The receptor set was obtained from a woman in her forties in good health. Each CDR3 is given with its conserved first and last residue. D genes are given only for firm matches. Size values are once, few and many counts, or a class for expanded clones, and some rows have none.

TRBJ2-7 TRBV6-5 . TRBD1 TGTGCCAGCCTTTCCCGGGACAGGGACGAGCAGTACTTC CASLSRDRDEQYF
TRBJ2-5 TRBV9 . . TGTGCCAGCAGCGTTAACAGCCGAGAGACCCAGTACTTC CASSVNSRETQYF
TRBJ1-4 TRBV18 few TRBD1 TGTGCCAGCTCCCCTGGGACAGGGGGAGAAAAACTGTTTTTT CASSPGTGGEKLFF
TRBJ2-7 TRBV10-2 . . TGCGCCAGCAGTGGGACTACCTACTACGAGCAGTACTTC CASSGTTYYEQYF
TRBJ2-5 TRBV5-6 . . TGTGCCAGCAGCGGGATTTCCCAAGAGACCCAGTACTTC CASSGISQETQYF
TRBJ1-2 TRBV18 . . TGTGCCAGCTCACCATTATTACAGGGCCCTTATGGCTACACCTTC CASSPLLQGPYGYTF
TRBJ2-5 TRBV5-1 once . TGCGCCAGCAGCTTGGGAGCAGAAGAGACCCAGTACTTC CASSLGAEETQYF
TRBJ2-7 TRBV4-2 . TRBD2 TGTGCCAGCAGCGAGGATGGCGGGGGAAGCTCCTACGAGCAGTACTTC CASSEDGGGSSYEQYF
TRBJ2-3 TRBV6-2/TRBV6-3 . TRBD2 TGTGCCAGCAGTTTCCCGGGACTACCCACAGATACGCAGTATTTT CASSFPGLPTDTQYF
TRBJ2-1 TRBV9 . TRBD2 TGTGCCAGCAGCGTAGTAGGGACTAGCGGGGTGTACAATGAGCAGTTCTTC CASSVVGTSGVYNEQFF
TRBJ2-7 TRBV3-1/TRBV3-2 . . TGTGCCAGCAGCCAAGAGGCTAGCGCCTCCTACGAGCAGTACTTC CASSQEASASYEQYF
TRBJ2-1 TRBV9 . TRBD2 TGTGCCAGCAGCGTAGGCGGGGGGGCATACAATGAGCAGTTCTTC CASSVGGGAYNEQFF
TRBJ1-1 TRBV11-3 . TRBD1 TGTGCCAGCAGCGATGGGACAGGGGCGAACACTGAAGCTTTCTTT CASSDGTGANTEAFF
TRBJ1-5 TRBV6-4 . . TGTGCCAGCAGTGACACTGGGGGCGCGGGGCAGCCCCAGCATTTT CASSDTGGAGQPQHF
TRBJ2-7 TRBV3-1/TRBV3-2 . . TGTGCCAGCAGCCAAGCTCCCCCGTCGCACGAGCAGTACTTC CASSQAPPSHEQYF
TRBJ1-1 TRBV28 . . TGTGCCAGCAGTTTAAGGCAGGCCAACACTGAAGCTTTCTTT CASSLRQANTEAFF
TRBJ1-1 TRBV30 few . TGTGCCTGGAAGGCAGGGAATTGGGACACTGAAGCTTTCTTT CAWKAGNWDTEAFF
TRBJ1-3 TRBV12-3/TRBV12-4 . . TGTGCCAGCACCTCCTACTCTGGAAACACCATATATTTT CASTSYSGNTIYF
TRBJ1-2 TRBV6-5 . TRBD1 TGTGCCAGCAGACCGGGACAGGGGGCCGGCTATGGCTACACCTTC CASRPGQGAGYGYTF
TRBJ2-3 TRBV2 . . TGTGCCAGCATGCCCGATAACACAGATACGCAGTATTTT CASMPDNTDTQYF
TRBJ1-4 TRBV28 . . TGTGCCAGCAGTTTAACGGGCATAAGACGGCTTAATGAAAAACTGTTTTTT CASSLTGIRRLNEKLFF
TRBJ1-1 TRBV30 once . TGTGCCCAAACCACAAACGGGGACACTGAAGCTTTCTTT CAQTTNGDTEAFF
TRBJ2-1 TRBV7-3 . . TGTGCCAGCAGCAGAGTAGGAAGCTCCTACAATGAGCAGTTCTTC CASSRVGSSYNEQFF
TRBJ2-1 TRBV11-2 . TRBD2 TGTGCCAGCAGCTTAGTTTTAACTAGCGGGAGAGCTGAGCAGTTCTTC CASSLVLTSGRAEQFF
TRBJ2-1 TRBV19 . TRBD2 TGTGCCAGTAGTGCGGTGCCCGGGACTAGCGGTGAGCAGTTCTTC CASSAVPGTSGEQFF
TRBJ2-6 TRBV6-2/TRBV6-3 . . TGTGCCAGCAGCAAACAGGCGGCTGGGGCCAACGTCCTGACTTTC CASSKQAAGANVLTF
TRBJ1-2 TRBV29-1 . TRBD1 TGCAGCGTTGGACAGGGGGGGACTAACTATGGCTACACCTTC CSVGQGGTNYGYTF
TRBJ1-2 TRBV2 . . TGTGCCAGCGCGGAGCTACCTAACTATGGCTACACCTTC CASAELPNYGYTF
TRBJ2-5 TRBV5-1 . . TGCGCCAGCAGCCCAGGAAGCCAGGGCGGAGAGACCCAGTACTTC CASSPGSQGGETQYF
TRBJ2-7 TRBV29-1 . . TGCAGCGTTGCCGGGTCGTTCGGAGAGCAGTACTTC CSVAGSFGEQYF
TRBJ2-1 TRBV5-4 . . TGTGCCAGCAGCCCGGTTGTAGGGAATGAGCAGTTCTTC CASSPVVGNEQFF
TRBJ2-7 TRBV5-1 . TRBD2 TGCACCAGCAGATTAGCGGGTACCTACGAGCAGTACTTC CTSRLAGTYEQYF
TRBJ2-5 TRBV7-9 . . TGTGCCAGCAGCCAATTTGGCCACCAAGAGACCCAGTACTTC CASSQFGHQETQYF
TRBJ1-1 TRBV18 . . TGTGCCAGCTCACAGGAGAACACTGAAGCTTTCTTT CASSQENTEAFF
TRBJ1-2 TRBV7-9 . . TGTGCCAGCAGCTTAAGGGCGGCCGCCTCCACCTTC CASSLRAAASTF
TRBJ1-4 TRBV19 . . TGTGCCAGTAGTATAGGAGGAAACCGATTAGAAAAACTGTTTTTT CASSIGGNRLEKLFF
TRBJ2-3 TRBV19 . . TGTGCCAGTAGAAGTTTAGAAACAGATACGCAGTATTTT CASRSLETDTQYF
TRBJ2-1 TRBV5-6 . . TGTGCCAGCAGCTTACAAGGGACACCTTTTAACAATGAGCAGTTCTTC CASSLQGTPFNNEQFF
TRBJ2-1 TRBV4-1 . TRBD1 TGCGCCAGCAGCCGAAACAGGGGGGATTACAATGAGCAGTTCTTC CASSRNRGDYNEQFF
TRBJ2-1 TRBV6-6 . . TGTGCCAGCAGTTTCTCGGGGCCTCCGGAGTTCTTC CASSFSGPPEFF
TRBJ1-2 TRBV5-1 . . TGCGCCAGCAGCTTGTCGAGCCAGTTATATGGCTACACCTTC CASSLSSQLYGYTF
TRBJ2-7 TRBV15 . . TGTGCCACCAGCAGAGTTGAGGGTTTCGCTTACGAGCAGTACTTC CATSRVEGFAYEQYF
TRBJ2-3 TRBV6-2/TRBV6-3 once . TGTGCCAGCAGTTACCCACTAACAGGGCCCAGCACAGATACGCAGTATTTT CASSYPLTGPSTDTQYF
TRBJ2-4 TRBV10-1 . . TGCGCCAGCAGTGAGTCAGGCGGGGACATTCAGTACTTC CASSESGGDIQYF
TRBJ2-3 TRBV19 . TRBD2 TGTGCCAGTAGTAGAGGACTAGCCCGGCGGGATACGCAGTATTTT CASSRGLARRDTQYF
TRBJ2-7 TRBV27 . TRBD2 TGTGCCAGCAAAGAACTAGCGGGGGGACCTCTGGAGCAGTACTTC CASKELAGGPLEQYF
TRBJ1-1 TRBV30 . TRBD1 TGTGCCTGGAATGACAGGGGATACACTGAAGCTTTCTTT CAWNDRGYTEAFF
TRBJ2-3 TRBV15 . TRBD2 TGTGCCACCAGCAGAGATTCGGGGGGTGGCACAGATACGCAGTATTTT CATSRDSGGGTDTQYF
TRBJ1-4 TRBV5-4 once TRBD1 TGTGCCAGCAGCTCAACAGGGGGCGGTGAAAAACTGTTTTTT CASSSTGGGEKLFF
TRBJ2-3 TRBV28 . . TGTGCCAGCAGTTTGGAGGGAAGCACAGATACGCAGTATTTT CASSLEGSTDTQYF
TRBJ2-7 TRBV19 . . TGTGCCAGTAGTATATCTCTCCAGGCCCGTTGGATCGAGCAGTACTTC CASSISLQARWIEQYF
TRBJ1-3 TRBV7-6 . . TGTGCCAGCAGCTCACAGACAAGCTCTGGAAACACCATATATTTT CASSSQTSSGNTIYF